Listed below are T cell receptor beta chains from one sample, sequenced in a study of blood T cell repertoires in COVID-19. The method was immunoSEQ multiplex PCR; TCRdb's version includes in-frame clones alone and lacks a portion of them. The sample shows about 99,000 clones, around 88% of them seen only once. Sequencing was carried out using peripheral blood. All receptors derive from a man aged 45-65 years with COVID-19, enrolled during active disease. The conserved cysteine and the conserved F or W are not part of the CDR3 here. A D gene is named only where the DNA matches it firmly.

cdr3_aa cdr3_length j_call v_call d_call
ASTTKGTSGEYSNEQF 16 TRBJ2-1 TRBV10-2 TRBD2
ASSLGGTNEKLF 12 TRBJ1-4 TRBV5-1 TRBD1
ASSENTGGPYNSPLH 15 TRBJ1-6 TRBV25-1 TRBD1
ASRGGQGGPYEQY 13 TRBJ2-7 TRBV28 TRBD1
AITLGREPSTEAF 13 TRBJ1-1 TRBV10-3 .
ASSLVGQFVQETQY 14 TRBJ2-5 TRBV7-9 .
ASSLGTGVEETQY 13 TRBJ2-5 TRBV7-9 TRBD1
ATSNAGASNEQF 12 TRBJ2-1 TRBV24-1 .
ASRTRDRGFYEQY 13 TRBJ2-7 TRBV28 TRBD1
ASSVLAGSSYNEQF 14 TRBJ2-1 TRBV2 TRBD2
ASSYGQSSGNTIY 13 TRBJ1-3 TRBV5-6 .
ASSARQGANTGELF 14 TRBJ2-2 TRBV7-2 TRBD1
ASSQDGGETNEKLF 14 TRBJ1-4 TRBV4-2 .
ASSYQGQEETQY 12 TRBJ2-5 TRBV5-5 TRBD1
ASSPDSVNQPQH 12 TRBJ1-5 TRBV9 .
ASSMDGGQPQH 11 TRBJ1-5 TRBV11-2 .
ASSLGWTADLATMAGYT 17 TRBJ1-2 TRBV5-1 .
SAREGDEKLF 10 TRBJ1-4 TRBV29-1 .
ASSEGQGGSPLH 12 TRBJ1-6 TRBV2 TRBD1
SVEGQGYEQF 10 TRBJ2-1 TRBV29-1 TRBD1
ASSPASGGLADTQY 14 TRBJ2-3 TRBV7-9 TRBD2
ASSWGLAGHTDTQY 14 TRBJ2-3 TRBV13 TRBD2
ASSPDRGQGYEQY 13 TRBJ2-7 TRBV7-2 TRBD1
ASSSSDYGYT 10 TRBJ1-2 TRBV4-1 .
ASSLGLGQGSPVDSPLH 17 TRBJ1-6 TRBV7-2 .
ASSQSTGQGIRVWDGYT 17 TRBJ1-2 TRBV23-1 TRBD1
ASSLQGADTYNEQF 14 TRBJ2-1 TRBV5-1 TRBD1
ASSEALAVSDTQY 13 TRBJ2-3 TRBV2 TRBD2
ASRVAGADTQY 11 TRBJ2-3 TRBV19 .
ASRPQIFLDIQY 12 TRBJ2-4 TRBV27 .
ASNFDSDYT 9 TRBJ1-2 TRBV5-4 .
ASSRFDPREGWNTEAF 16 TRBJ1-1 TRBV11-2 .
ASSPGSIGYGYT 12 TRBJ1-2 TRBV18 .
ASSYGRGIGLYYGYT 15 TRBJ1-2 TRBV3-1/TRBV3-2 .
ASSYSRRAQETQY 13 TRBJ2-5 TRBV6-6 .
ASSPLPSPLNEKLF 14 TRBJ1-4 TRBV3-1/TRBV3-2 .
ASSPRGGATGNTIY 14 TRBJ1-3 TRBV7-8 TRBD1